This T cell receptor (beta chain) appears in the sequencing data of a study of STAT3 mutations in large granular lymphocyte leukemia. Whole-study results and caveats: In T-cell large granular lymphocyte leukemia, about half of patients showed multiple immunodominant subclonotypes.

This CDR3 is built from 12 residues. Looked up from germline, CDR1 is SGHNT and CDR2 is YYREEE (reference sequence). V was pared by 2 bases and J by 6 bases, with 8 bases between. With regard to this clone: The antigen is undetermined.

Only in-frame clones appear in the TCRdb table, and some are missing; sequencing was by immunoSEQ multiplex PCR. The table lists some 9,100 clones, about 92% of them singletons. The chain links TRBV5-4 to TRBJ1-1, with D possibly matching TRBD1 (5 bases). The sample consisted of peripheral blood mononuclear cells. This TCR was sampled from a man between 60 and 75 years old with T-cell large granular lymphocyte leukemia. Some clones in this sample may be carry-over from other donors' samples. The CDR3 DNA reads TGTGCCAGCAGCTTTGGGGGAGCTGAAGCTTTCTTT. Translated: CASSFGGAEAFF.